Below are 22 T cell receptor beta chains sequenced from a single sample in a study of CXCR3-negative and CXCR3-positive naive CD8 T cells (dated by TCRdb to about 2019). The sequencing machine was a NextSeq 550. The Human TCR Profiling Kit (MiLaboratory) was used to make UMI-labeled 5' RACE TRB cDNA libraries. TCRdb reprocessed the reads, reporting each CDR3 protein sequence once and no DNA. In this sample's table one finds about 43,000 distinct CDR3 sequences. About 14% of the sample belongs to the ten largest clones. Sequencing used memory CD8+ T cells from blood. Explained via the paper, the cell subset or site label denotes: conventional CD8+ memory T cells (TMEM), sorted as controls. The receptor source for this set is a human donor in good health. Some clones in this sample may be carry-over from other donors' samples.

The rearrangement links TRBV29-1 to TRBJ2-1; lacking DNA, the TRBD1 call made by TCRdb goes unchecked. Looked up from germline, CDR1 is SQVTM and CDR2 is ANQGSEA. CDR3 size: 11 residues. The CDR3 reads CSVNREPEQFF.

This clonotype is deemed medium-sized (0.01 to 0.1%) by its frequency. The chain is built from TRBV28 and TRBJ1-6. The CDR3 runs to 18 residues. Germline CDR1 is MDHEN and CDR2 is SYDVKM. The CDR3 reads CASQKPGLNSGRNSPLHF.

The V and J genes are TRBV20-1 and TRBJ2-4; there is no DNA to check the TCRdb D call of TRBD1. Germline lookup yields CDR1 DFQATT and CDR2 SNEGSKA (reference sequence). The CDR3 loop spans 17 amino acids. The CDR3 reads CSARDHPGALAKNIQYF.

The chain has TRBV24-1 and TRBJ2-7; TCRdb selects TRBD1, and the lack of DNA leaves this call unchecked. The CDR3 consists of 14 residues. CDR1 and CDR2 from the germline V gene are KGHDR and SFDVKD. This CDR3 reads CATSESGPSYEQYF.

The V call is TRBV4-1, the J call TRBJ2-3; checking the TCRdb D call of TRBD1 is not possible without DNA. Germline V CDR1 and CDR2: MGHRA, YSYEKL. The CDR3 has 16 residues. CDR3 region: CASSQDEGARTDTQYF.

The chain links TRBV29-1 to TRBJ2-5; TCRdb returns TRBD1, unconfirmable since there is no DNA. In germline, CDR1 is SQVTM, CDR2 ANQGSEA. The CDR3 consists of 14 residues. The CDR3 is CSVEGVGQGETQYF.

This sequence joins TRBV20-1 and TRBJ2-3; TCRdb gives TRBD1 as the D gene, but with no DNA this cannot be confirmed. Germline CDR1 and CDR2: DFQATT and SNEGSKA (reference sequence). The CDR3 has 15 amino acids. CDR3 in amino acids: CSARSGQGRTDTQYF.

CDR3 loop: CASSQGFGSQETQYF. V and J are TRBV6-5 and TRBJ2-5; TCRdb proposes TRBD1, but this gene call is untestable without DNA. Looked up from germline, CDR1 is MNHEY and CDR2 is SVGAGI. This CDR3 contains 15 residues.

The CDR3 reads CASSWNPSTDTQYF. The chain combines TRBV28 with TRBJ2-3. Germline CDR1 reads MDHEN; CDR2 reads SYDVKM. The length of the CDR3 is 14 residues.

CDR3 loop: CASRAGGGSYEQYF. The V gene is TRBV27, the J gene TRBJ2-7; TCRdb picks TRBD1, but there is no DNA to check that call. This CDR3 region has 14 residues. Germline values: CDR1 MNHEY, CDR2 SMNVEV (reference sequence).

This chain links TRBV14 with TRBJ2-7; TCRdb's D call, TRBD1, is unchecked because there is no DNA. The germline V gene has CDR1 SGHDN and CDR2 FVKESK. The CDR3 runs 14 residues. The CDR3 loop is CASNFGGPTYEQYF.

The chain links TRBV15 to TRBJ1-1. The CDR3 is 15 residues long. Per the germline V gene, CDR1 is LNHNV and CDR2 is YYDKDF (reference sequence). The CDR3 region is CATSRDLGSLREAFF.

The chain links TRBV11-2 to TRBJ2-1; TCRdb proposes TRBD1, but this gene call is untestable without DNA. Germline V CDR1 and CDR2: SGHAT, FQNNGV. The CDR3 is 14 residues long. CDR3 region: CASSQGAGADEQFF.

The chain links TRBV19 to TRBJ2-1; TCRdb indicates TRBD1, and absent DNA this call remains unverified. Germline V gene sequence: CDR1 LNHDA, CDR2 SQIVND (reference sequence). This CDR3 region has 12 residues. The CDR3: CASSIGGHQQFF.

V usage is TRBV2 and J usage is TRBJ1-1; the TCRdb call, TRBD1, lacks DNA for checking. Germline V gene sequence: CDR1 SNHLY, CDR2 FYNNEI. The CDR3 runs 14 residues. The CDR3 spells CASSNLGQNTEAFF.

This chain uses TRBV12-3 or TRBV12-4 with TRBJ2-1. This CDR3 has 14 residues. CDR3 amino acids: CASSFENSYNEQFF.

The rearrangement joins TRBV29-1 to TRBJ2-3; the TCRdb D gene call, TRBD1, has no DNA to confirm it. CDR1 is SQVTM, CDR2 ANQGSEA, per germline. This CDR3 is 16 amino acids long. The CDR3 reads CSVGRGQGNYTDTQYF.

This CDR3 is CSAASIADSYNEQFF. The chain has TRBV20-1 and TRBJ2-1; TCRdb outputs TRBD2, but without DNA this stays unchecked. The CDR3 runs 15 residues. In germline, CDR1 is DFQATT, CDR2 SNEGSKA (reference sequence).

V is TRBV7-9 and J is TRBJ1-2. Germline V CDR1 and CDR2: SEHNR, FQNEAQ (reference sequence). This CDR3 has 12 amino acids. The CDR3 sequence is CASSLRGYGYTF.

V usage is TRBV9 and J usage is TRBJ2-1; TCRdb's D call of TRBD2 is untestable without DNA. Germline loops: CDR1 SGDLS, CDR2 YYNGEE. The CDR3 runs 17 residues. The CDR3: CASSVGLAGGSYNEQFF.

The CDR3 here is CSARGDGVDTEAFF. This chain uses TRBV20-1 with TRBJ1-1; the D call from TCRdb, TRBD1, cannot be confirmed without DNA. The CDR3 has 14 amino acids. Germline assignment: CDR1 DFQATT and CDR2 SNEGSKA (reference sequence).

The chain links TRBV29-1 to TRBJ2-1; TCRdb's D call, TRBD1, is unchecked because there is no DNA. Per germline, CDR1 SQVTM and CDR2 ANQGSEA. The CDR3 is made up of 13 amino acids. Here the CDR3 reads CSVEYTGGNEQFF.